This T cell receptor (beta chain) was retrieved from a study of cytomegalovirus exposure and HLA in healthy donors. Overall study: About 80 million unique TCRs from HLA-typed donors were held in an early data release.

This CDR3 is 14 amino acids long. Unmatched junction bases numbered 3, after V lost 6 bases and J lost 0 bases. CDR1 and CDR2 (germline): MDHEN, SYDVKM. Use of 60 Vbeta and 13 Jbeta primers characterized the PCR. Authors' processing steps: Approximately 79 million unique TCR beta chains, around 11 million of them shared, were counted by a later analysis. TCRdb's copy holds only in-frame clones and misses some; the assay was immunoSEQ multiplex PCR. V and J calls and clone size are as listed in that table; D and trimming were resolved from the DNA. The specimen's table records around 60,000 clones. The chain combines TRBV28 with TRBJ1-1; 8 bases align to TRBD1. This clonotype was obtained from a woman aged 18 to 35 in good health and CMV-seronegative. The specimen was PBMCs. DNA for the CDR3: TGTGCCAGCAGCCCGGACAGGGTGAACACTGAAGCTTTCTTT. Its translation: CASSPDRVNTEAFF. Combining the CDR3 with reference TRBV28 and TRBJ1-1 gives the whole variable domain DVKVTQSSRYLVKRTGEKVFLECVQDMDHENMFWYRQDPGLGLRLIYFSYDVKMKEKGDIPEGYSVSREKKERFSLILESASTNQTSMYLCASSPDRVNTEAFFGQGTRLTVV.